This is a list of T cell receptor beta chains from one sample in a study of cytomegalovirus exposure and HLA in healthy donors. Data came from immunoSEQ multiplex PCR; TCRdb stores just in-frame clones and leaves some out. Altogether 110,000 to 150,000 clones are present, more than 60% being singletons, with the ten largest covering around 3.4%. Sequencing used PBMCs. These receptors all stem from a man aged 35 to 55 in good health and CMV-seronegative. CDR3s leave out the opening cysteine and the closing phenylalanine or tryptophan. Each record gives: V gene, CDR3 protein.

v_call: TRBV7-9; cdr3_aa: SSSQTSGGAIRTYTQY
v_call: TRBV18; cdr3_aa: ASSPIRGGNEQF
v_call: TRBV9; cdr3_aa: ASSDRGGGEKLF
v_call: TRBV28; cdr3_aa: ASSLLDRVYGYT
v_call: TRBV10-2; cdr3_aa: ASTSDRDSSYEQY
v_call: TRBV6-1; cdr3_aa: ASSERSGVHGELF
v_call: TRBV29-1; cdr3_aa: SVYSTSGDLSSTDTQY
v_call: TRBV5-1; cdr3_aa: ASSPRDRGLVSNEQF
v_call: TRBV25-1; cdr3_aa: ASRTNSCEAF
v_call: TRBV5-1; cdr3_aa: ASSIQGMAYGYT
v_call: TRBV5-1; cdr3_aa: ASSDKRQVLNTEAF
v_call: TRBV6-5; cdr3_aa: ASSPRQGFNQPQH
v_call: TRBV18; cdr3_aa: ASSPVLAGVQETQY
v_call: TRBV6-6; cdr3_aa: ASSYSRYNEQF
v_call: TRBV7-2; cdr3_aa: ASSPGTSGGADKYKY
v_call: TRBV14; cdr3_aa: ASSQYRTPEETQY
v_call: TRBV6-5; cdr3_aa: ASSPGLATYEQY
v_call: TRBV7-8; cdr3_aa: ASSFGGGVIRETQY
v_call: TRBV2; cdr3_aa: ASSPFYEQY
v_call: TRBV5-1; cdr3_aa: ASSLPGTGGNTEAF
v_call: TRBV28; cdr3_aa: ASSLYPGQYNEQF
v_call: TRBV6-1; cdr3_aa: ASSDLTRMNTEAF
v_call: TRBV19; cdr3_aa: ASSIFQYSGANVLT
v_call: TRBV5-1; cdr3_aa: ASSGVPGLRNEKLF
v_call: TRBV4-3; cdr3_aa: ASSPQGRGRTHGYT
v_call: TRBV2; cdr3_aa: ASTKTGGTEAF
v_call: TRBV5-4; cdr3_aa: ASSWMTGGGSGNTIY
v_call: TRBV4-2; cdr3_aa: ASSRGQGGMSPLH